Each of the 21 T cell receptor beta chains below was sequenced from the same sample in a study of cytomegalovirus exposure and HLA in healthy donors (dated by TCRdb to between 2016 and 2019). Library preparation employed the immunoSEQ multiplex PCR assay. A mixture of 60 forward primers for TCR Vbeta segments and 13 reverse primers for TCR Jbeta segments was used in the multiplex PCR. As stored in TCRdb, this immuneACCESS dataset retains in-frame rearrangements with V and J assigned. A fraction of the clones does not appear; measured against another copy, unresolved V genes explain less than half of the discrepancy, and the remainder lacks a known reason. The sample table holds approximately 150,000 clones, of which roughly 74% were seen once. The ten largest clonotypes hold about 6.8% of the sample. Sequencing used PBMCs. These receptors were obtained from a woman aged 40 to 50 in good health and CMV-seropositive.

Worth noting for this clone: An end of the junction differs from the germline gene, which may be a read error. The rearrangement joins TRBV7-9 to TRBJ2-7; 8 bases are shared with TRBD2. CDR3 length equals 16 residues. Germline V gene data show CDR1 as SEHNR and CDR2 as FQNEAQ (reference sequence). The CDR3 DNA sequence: TGTTCCAGCAGCCCCCCCAGGGGTAGCGGGACCTACGAGCAGTACTTC. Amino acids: CSSSPPRGSGTYEQYF.

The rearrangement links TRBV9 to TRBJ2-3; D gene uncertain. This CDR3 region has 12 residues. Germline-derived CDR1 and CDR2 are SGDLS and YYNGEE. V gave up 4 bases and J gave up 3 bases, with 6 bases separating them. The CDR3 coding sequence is TGTGCCAGCAGCTCGCGTACAGATACGCAGTATTTT. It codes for CASSSRTDTQYF. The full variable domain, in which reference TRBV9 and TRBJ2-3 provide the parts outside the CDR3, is DSGVTQTPKHLITATGQRVTLRCSPRSGDLSVYWYQQSLDQGLQFLIQYYNGEERAKGNILERFSAQQFPDLHSELNLSSLELGDSALYFCASSSRTDTQYFGPGTRLTVL.

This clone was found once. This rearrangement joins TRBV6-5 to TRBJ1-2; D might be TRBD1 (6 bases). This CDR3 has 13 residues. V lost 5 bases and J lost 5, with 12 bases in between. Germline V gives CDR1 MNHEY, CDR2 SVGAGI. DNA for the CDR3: TGTGCCAGCAGTGAAACAGGGACATATGGCTACACCTTC. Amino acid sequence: CASSETGTYGYTF.

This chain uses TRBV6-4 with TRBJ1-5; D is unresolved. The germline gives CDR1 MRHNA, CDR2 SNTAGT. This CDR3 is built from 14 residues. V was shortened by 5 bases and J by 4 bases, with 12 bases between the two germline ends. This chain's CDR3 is CASSLRRGNQPQHF. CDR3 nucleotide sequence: TGTGCCAGCAGTCTCAGACGGGGAAATCAGCCCCAGCATTTT.

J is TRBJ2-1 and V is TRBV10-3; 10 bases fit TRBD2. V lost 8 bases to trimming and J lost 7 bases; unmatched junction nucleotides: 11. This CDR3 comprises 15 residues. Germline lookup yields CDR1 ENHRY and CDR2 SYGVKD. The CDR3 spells CAIAQLAGSRNEQFF. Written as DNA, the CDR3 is TGTGCCATCGCCCAACTAGCGGGAAGTAGAAATGAGCAGTTCTTC.

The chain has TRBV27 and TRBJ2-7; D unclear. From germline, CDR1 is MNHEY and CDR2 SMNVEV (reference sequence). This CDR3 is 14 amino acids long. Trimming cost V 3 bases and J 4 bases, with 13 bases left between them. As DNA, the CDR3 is TGTGCCAGCAGTTTTGCACAGCCGGCGTACGAGCAGTACTTC. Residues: CASSFAQPAYEQYF.

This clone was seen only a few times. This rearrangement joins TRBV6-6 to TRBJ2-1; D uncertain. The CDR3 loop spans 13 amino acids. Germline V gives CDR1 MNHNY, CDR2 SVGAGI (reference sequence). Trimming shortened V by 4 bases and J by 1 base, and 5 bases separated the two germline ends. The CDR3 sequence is CASSSTSYNEQFF. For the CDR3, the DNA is TGTGCCAGCAGTTCGACTTCCTACAATGAGCAGTTCTTC.

The CDR3 coding sequence is TGCGCCAGCAGGCGGACACAGGGGAGACACGAGCAGTACTTC. It is translated as CASRRTQGRHEQYF. This rearrangement joins TRBV5-1 to TRBJ2-7; TRBD1 matches at 7 bases. This CDR3 is built from 14 residues. Unmatched junction bases numbered 10, after V lost 5 bases and J lost 5 bases. Germline CDR1 SGHRS, CDR2 YFSETQ.

The CDR3 DNA sequence: TGTGCCAGCAGCTCCTGGACAGGGGCCTACAATGAGCAGTTCTTC. Its translation is CASSSWTGAYNEQFF. The J gene is TRBJ2-1, the V gene TRBV7-2; 9 bases are shared with TRBD1. Germline CDR1 is SGHTA and CDR2 is FQGNSA. The J segment lost 2 bases and the V segment lost 4 bases, leaving 3 bases of the junction unmatched. The CDR3 runs 15 residues. Together with reference TRBV7-2 and TRBJ2-1, the CDR3 gives the full variable domain: GAGVSQSPSNKVTEKGKDVELRCDPISGHTALYWYRQSLGQGLEFLIYFQGNSAPDKSGLPSDRFSAERTGGSVSTLTIQRTQQEDSAVYLCASSSWTGAYNEQFFGPGTRLTVL.

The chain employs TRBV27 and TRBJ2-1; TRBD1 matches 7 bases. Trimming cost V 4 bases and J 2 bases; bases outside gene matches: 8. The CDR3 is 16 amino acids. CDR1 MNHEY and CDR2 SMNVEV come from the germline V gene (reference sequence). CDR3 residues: CASSSPGTATYNEQFF. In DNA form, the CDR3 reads TGTGCCAGCAGTTCGCCGGGGACAGCGACCTACAATGAGCAGTTCTTC.

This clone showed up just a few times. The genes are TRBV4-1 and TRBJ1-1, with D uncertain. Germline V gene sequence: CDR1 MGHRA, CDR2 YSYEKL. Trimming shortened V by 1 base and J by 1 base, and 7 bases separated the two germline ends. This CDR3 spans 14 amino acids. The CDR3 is CASSQVSGNTEAFF. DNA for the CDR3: TGCGCCAGCAGCCAAGTTTCAGGGAACACTGAAGCTTTCTTT.

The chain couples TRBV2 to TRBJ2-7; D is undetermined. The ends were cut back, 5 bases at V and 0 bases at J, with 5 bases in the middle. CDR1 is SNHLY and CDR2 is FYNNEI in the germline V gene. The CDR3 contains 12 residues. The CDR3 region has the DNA TGTGCCAGCAGTTCCTACTCCTACGAGCAGTACTTC. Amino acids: CASSSYSYEQYF.

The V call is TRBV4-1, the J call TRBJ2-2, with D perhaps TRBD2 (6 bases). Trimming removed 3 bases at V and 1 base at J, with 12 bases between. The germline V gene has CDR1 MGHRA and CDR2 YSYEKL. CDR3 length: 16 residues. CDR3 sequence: CASSQGDFLNTGELFF. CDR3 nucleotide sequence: TGCGCCAGCAGCCAGGGGGACTTCCTGAACACCGGGGAGCTGTTTTTT.

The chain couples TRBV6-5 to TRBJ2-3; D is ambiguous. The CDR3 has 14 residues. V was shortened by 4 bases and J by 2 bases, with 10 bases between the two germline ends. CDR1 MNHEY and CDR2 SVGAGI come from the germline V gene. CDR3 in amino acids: CASSFGMVTDTQYF. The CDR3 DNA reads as TGTGCCAGCAGTTTTGGCATGGTCACAGATACGCAGTATTTT.

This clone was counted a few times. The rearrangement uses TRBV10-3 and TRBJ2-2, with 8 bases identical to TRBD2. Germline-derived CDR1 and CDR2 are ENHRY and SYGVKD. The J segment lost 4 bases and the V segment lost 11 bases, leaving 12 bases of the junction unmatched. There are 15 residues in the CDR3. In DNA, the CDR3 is TGTGCCGGTAACAACGGGACTAGAGGCACCGGGGAGCTGTTTTTT. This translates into CAGNNGTRGTGELFF.

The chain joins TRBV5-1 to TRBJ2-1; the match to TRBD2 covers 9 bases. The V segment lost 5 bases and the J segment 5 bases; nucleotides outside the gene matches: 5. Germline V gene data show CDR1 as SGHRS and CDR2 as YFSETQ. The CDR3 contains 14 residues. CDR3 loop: CASRRLAENNEQFF. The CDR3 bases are TGCGCCAGCAGGCGACTAGCGGAGAACAATGAGCAGTTCTTC.

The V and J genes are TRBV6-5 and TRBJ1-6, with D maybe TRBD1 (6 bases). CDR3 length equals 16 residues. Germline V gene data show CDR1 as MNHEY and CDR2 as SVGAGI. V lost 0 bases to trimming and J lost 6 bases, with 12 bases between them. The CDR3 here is CASSYSIAQGNSPLHF. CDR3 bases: TGTGCCAGCAGTTACTCGATAGCACAGGGTAATTCACCCCTCCACTTT.

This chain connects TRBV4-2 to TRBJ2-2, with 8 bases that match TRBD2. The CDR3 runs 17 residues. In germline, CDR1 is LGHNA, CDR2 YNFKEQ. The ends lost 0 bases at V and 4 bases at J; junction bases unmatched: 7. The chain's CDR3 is CASSQERAGGLTGELFF. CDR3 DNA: TGTGCCAGCAGCCAAGAGAGGGCGGGAGGCCTCACCGGGGAGCTGTTTTTT.

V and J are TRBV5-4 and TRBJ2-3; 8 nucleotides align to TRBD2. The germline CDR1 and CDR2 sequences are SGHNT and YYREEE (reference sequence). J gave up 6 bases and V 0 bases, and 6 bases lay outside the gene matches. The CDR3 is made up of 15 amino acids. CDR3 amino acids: CASSLDRTSSDTQYF. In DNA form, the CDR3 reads TGTGCCAGCAGCTTGGATCGGACTAGCAGCGATACGCAGTATTTT.

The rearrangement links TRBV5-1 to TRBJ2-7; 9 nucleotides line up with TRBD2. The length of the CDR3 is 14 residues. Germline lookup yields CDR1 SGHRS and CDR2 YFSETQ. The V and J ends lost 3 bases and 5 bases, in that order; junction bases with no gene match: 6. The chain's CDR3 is CASSWAGGPNEQYF. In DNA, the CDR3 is TGCGCCAGCAGCTGGGCGGGAGGGCCTAACGAGCAGTACTTC.

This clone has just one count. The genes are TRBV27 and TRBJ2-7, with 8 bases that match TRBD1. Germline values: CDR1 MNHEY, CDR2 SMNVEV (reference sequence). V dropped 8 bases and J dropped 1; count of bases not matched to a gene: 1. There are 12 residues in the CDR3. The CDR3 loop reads CASGQGSYEQYF. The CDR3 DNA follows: TGTGCCAGCGGACAGGGTTCCTACGAGCAGTACTTC.